The 12 T cell receptor beta chains reported below all come from one sample, sequenced in a study of sequential checkpoint blockade in melanoma. The assay was immunoSEQ multiplex PCR, and TCRdb's table has in-frame clones only and misses some. In the table there are under 12,000 clones, 78% of which are singletons. Treatment noted: randomized to nivolumab then ipilimumab (arm A) or the reverse (arm B). This material consisted of CD8+ T cells sorted from blood (inferred from file names), taken from a patient given nivolumab and ipilimumab in sequence. These receptors all stem from a human donor with melanoma.

The chain couples TRBV30 to TRBJ1-2; D unresolved. The germline V gene has CDR1 GTSNPN and CDR2 SVGIG (reference sequence). CDR3 length: 13 amino acids. Between the trimmed V and J ends, which lost 0 bases and 2 bases, there was a span of 7 bases. CDR3 sequence: CAWSVMENYGYTF. Here the CDR3 DNA reads TGTGCCTGGAGTGTAATGGAGAACTATGGCTACACCTTC.

The chain links TRBV6-5 to TRBJ2-1; D unresolved. Germline V CDR1 and CDR2: MNHEY, SVGAGI. Trimming shortened V by 0 bases and J by 9 bases, and 9 bases separated the two germline ends. The CDR3 sequence is 13 residues long. The CDR3 DNA reads TGTGCCAGCAGTTACTCGAACCGAGCTGAGCAGTTCTTC. As protein: CASSYSNRAEQFF.

The rearrangement joins TRBV29-1 to TRBJ2-5; weak D call: TRBD1 (6 bases). Germline values: CDR1 SQVTM, CDR2 ANQGSEA. Trimming pared 7 bases from V and 3 bases from J, leaving 12 bases between. The CDR3 has 12 amino acids. For the CDR3, the DNA is TGCAGCGGGGGGCGGCGAGAAGAGACCCAGTACTTC. It is translated as CSGGRREETQYF.

The rearrangement uses TRBV25-1 and TRBJ2-5, with TRBD2 matching over 8 bases. This CDR3 has 14 residues. V was pared by 5 bases and J by 1 base, with 3 bases of the junction left unmatched. CDR1 and CDR2 from the germline V gene are MGHDK and SYGVNS. DNA for the CDR3: TGTGCCAGCAGTCTAGCGGGCCTCCAAGAGACCCAGTACTTC. Its protein is CASSLAGLQETQYF.

V and J are TRBV2 and TRBJ2-1, with D unclear. Trimming took 3 bases from V and 8 from J, leaving 8 bases between them. Per the germline V gene, CDR1 is SNHLY and CDR2 is FYNNEI. This CDR3 has 12 residues. CDR3 in DNA: TGTGCCAGCAGTGAGCGAACGGATGAGCAGTTCTTC. Residues: CASSERTDEQFF.

This clone occurred a few times. The V gene is TRBV6-5, the J gene TRBJ1-1; 7 bases match TRBD1. J lost 1 base, V lost 5 bases, and 4 bases had no gene match. This CDR3 spans 14 amino acids. In germline, CDR1 is MNHEY, CDR2 SVGAGI. The DNA for the CDR3 is TGTGCCAGCAGTGAAACAGGGGAGAACACTGAAGCTTTCTTT. Translation gives CASSETGENTEAFF.

V and J are TRBV27 and TRBJ2-5, with 11 bases that match TRBD2. CDR1 MNHEY and CDR2 SMNVEV come from the germline V gene (reference sequence). The ends lost 6 bases at V and 0 bases at J; junction bases unmatched: 3. The CDR3 has 15 residues. The CDR3 DNA reads TGTGCCAGCAGAGTAGCGGGGGGGAACCAAGAGACCCAGTACTTC. Its translation is CASRVAGGNQETQYF.

This clone was detected a few times. The CDR3 reads CASSIGFAGGSTDTQYF. The CDR3 region has the DNA TGTGCCAGTAGTATCGGGTTTGCGGGAGGGAGCACAGATACGCAGTATTTT. This chain uses TRBV19 with TRBJ2-3; 9 bases map to TRBD2. The V gene end was trimmed by 3 bases and the J gene end by 0 bases; junction bases not matched to a gene: 7. The germline V gene encodes CDR1 LNHDA and CDR2 SQIVND (reference sequence). This CDR3 spans 17 amino acids.

V gene TRBV11-2 combines with J gene TRBJ2-1; 13 positions agree with TRBD2. This CDR3 region has 15 residues. CDR1 is SGHAT, CDR2 FQNNGV, per germline. V lost 4 bases to trimming and J lost 4 bases; unmatched junction nucleotides: 1. The CDR3 coding sequence is TGTGCCAGCAGCTCGACTAGCGGGGGGTACAATGAGCAGTTCTTC. Translated: CASSSTSGGYNEQFF.

Written as DNA, the CDR3 is TGTGCCAGCAGTTTAGGACTAGCGGACTCCTACGAGCAGTACTTC. The encoded protein is CASSLGLADSYEQYF. The J gene is TRBJ2-7, the V gene TRBV27; 10 nucleotides match TRBD2. J was trimmed by 0 bases and V by 2 bases; bases with no gene match: 1. Germline V CDR1 and CDR2: MNHEY, SMNVEV (reference sequence). The CDR3 length is 15 residues.

J is TRBJ2-7 and V is TRBV5-4; tentatively, D is TRBD1 (6 bases). The length of the CDR3 is 14 residues. Germline V gene lookup returns CDR1 SGHNT and CDR2 YYREEE (reference sequence). V lost 0 bases to trimming and J lost 3 bases, with 10 bases between them. The CDR3 loop reads CASSLGDKDYEQYF. The DNA of the CDR3 is TGTGCCAGCAGCTTGGGGGACAAAGACTACGAGCAGTACTTC.

This clone has just one count. The chain carries TRBV2 and TRBJ1-6, with D unresolved. CDR3 length: 14 amino acids. CDR1 is SNHLY, CDR2 FYNNEI, per germline. With 7 bases removed from V and 10 bases from J, the gap between germline ends came to 17 bases. The chain's CDR3 is CASTLRAGDSPLHF. The CDR3 nucleotides are TGTGCCAGCACTCTCCGAGCGGGCGACTCACCCCTCCACTTT.